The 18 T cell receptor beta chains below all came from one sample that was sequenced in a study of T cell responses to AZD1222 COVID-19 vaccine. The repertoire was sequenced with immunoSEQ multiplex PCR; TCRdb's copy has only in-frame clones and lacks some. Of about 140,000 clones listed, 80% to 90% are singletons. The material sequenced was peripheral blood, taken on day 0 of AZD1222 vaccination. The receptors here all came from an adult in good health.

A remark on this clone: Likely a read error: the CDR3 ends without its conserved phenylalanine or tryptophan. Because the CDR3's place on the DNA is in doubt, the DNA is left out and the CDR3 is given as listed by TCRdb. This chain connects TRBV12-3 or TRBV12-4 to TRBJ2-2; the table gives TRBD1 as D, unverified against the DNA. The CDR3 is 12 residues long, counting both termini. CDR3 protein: CASSSGTGEWDI.

This CDR3 is CASSWEQKAFF. The DNA of the CDR3 is TGTGCCAGTTCATGGGAGCAGAAAGCTTTCTTT. This sequence joins TRBV12-3 or TRBV12-4 and TRBJ1-1; D gene ambiguous. The CDR3 spans 11 residues. V was shortened by 9 bases and J by 9 bases, with 14 bases between the two germline ends.

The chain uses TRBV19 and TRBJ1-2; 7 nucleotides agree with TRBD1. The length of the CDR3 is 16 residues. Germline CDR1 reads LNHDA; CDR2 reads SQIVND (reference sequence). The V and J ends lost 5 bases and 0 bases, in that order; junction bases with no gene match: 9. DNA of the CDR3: TGTGCCAGTAGTCCCGGCAGGGGGGGACCTAACTATGGCTACACCTTC. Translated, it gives CASSPGRGGPNYGYTF.

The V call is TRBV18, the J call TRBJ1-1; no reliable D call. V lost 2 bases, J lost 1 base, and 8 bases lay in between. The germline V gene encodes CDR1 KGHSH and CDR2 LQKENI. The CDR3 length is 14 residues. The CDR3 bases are TGTGCCAGCTCACCAACCAGTGAGAACACTGAAGCTTTCTTT. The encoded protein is CASSPTSENTEAFF.

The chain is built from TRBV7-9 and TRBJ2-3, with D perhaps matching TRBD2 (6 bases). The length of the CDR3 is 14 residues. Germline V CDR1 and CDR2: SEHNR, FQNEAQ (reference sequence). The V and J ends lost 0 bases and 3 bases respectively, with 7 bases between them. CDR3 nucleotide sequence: TGTGCCAGCAGCTTAGCTCGGGGGACAGATACGCAGTATTTT. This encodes CASSLARGTDTQYF.

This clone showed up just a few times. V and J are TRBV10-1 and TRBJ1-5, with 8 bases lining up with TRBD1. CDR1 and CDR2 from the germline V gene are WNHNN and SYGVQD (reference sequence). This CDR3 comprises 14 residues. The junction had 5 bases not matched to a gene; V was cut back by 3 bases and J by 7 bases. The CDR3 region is CASSEDRGYQPQHF. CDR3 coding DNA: TGCGCCAGCAGTGAAGACAGGGGATACCAGCCCCAGCATTTT.

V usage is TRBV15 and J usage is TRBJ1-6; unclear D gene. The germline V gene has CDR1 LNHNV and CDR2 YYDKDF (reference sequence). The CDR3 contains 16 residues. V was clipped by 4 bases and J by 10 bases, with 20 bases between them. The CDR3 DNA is TGTGCCACCAGCACGGACCGGGAGCCCTCGACCTCACCCCTCCACTTT. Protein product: CATSTDREPSTSPLHF.

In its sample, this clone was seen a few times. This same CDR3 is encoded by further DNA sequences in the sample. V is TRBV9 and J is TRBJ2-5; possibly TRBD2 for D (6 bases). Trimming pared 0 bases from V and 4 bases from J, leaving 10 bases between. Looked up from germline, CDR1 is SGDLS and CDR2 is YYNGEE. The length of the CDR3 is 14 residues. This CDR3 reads CASSVASGVETQYF. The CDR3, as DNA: TGTGCCAGCAGCGTAGCTTCGGGAGTAGAGACCCAGTACTTC.

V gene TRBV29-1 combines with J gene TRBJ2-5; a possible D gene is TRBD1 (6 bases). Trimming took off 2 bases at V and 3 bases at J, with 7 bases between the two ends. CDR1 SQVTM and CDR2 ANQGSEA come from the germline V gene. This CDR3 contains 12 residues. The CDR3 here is CSVESGEETQYF. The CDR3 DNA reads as TGCAGCGTTGAATCAGGGGAAGAGACCCAGTACTTC.

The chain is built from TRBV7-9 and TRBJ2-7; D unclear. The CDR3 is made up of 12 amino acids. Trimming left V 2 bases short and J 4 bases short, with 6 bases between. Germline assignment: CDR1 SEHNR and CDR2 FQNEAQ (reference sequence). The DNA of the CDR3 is TGTGCCAGCAGCTTATCCTGGTACGAGCAGTACTTC. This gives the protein CASSLSWYEQYF.

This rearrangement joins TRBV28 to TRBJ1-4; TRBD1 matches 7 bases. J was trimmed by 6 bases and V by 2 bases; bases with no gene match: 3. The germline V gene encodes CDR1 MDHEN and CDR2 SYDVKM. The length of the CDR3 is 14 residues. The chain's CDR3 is CASSLDRVDEKLFF. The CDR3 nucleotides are TGTGCCAGCAGTTTAGACAGGGTGGATGAAAAACTGTTTTTT.

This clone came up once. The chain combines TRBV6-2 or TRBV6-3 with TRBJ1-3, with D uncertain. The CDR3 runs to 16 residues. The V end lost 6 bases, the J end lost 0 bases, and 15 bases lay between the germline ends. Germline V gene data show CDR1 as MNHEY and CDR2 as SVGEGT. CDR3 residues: CASSSTISPSGNTIYF. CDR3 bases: TGTGCCAGCAGCTCCACCATCTCCCCCTCTGGAAACACCATATATTTT.

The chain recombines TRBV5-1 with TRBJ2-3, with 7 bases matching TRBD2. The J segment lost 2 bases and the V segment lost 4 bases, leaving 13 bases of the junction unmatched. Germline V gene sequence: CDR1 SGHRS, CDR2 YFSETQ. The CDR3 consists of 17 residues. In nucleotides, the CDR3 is TGCGCCAGCAGCCCCCAGGTGGGGGGAGGGGACACAGATACGCAGTATTTT. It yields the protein CASSPQVGGGDTDTQYF.

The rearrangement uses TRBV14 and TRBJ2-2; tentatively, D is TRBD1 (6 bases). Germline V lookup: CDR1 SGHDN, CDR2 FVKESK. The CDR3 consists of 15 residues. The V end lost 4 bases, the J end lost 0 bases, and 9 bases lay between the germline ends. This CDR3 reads CASSRGHTNTGELFF. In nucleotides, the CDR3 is TGTGCCAGCAGCCGGGGACACACGAACACCGGGGAGCTGTTTTTT. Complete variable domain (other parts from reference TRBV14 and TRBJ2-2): EAGVTQFPSHSVIEKGQTVTLRCDPISGHDNLYWYRRVMGKEIKFLLHFVKESKQDESGMPNNRFLAERTGGTYSTLKVQPAELEDSGVYFCASSRGHTNTGELFFGEGSRLTVL.

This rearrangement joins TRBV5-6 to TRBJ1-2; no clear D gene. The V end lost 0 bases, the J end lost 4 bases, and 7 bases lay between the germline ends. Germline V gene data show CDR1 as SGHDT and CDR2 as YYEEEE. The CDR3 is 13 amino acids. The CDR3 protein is CASSLVTPYGYTF. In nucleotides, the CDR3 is TGTGCCAGCAGCTTGGTAACCCCCTATGGCTACACCTTC.

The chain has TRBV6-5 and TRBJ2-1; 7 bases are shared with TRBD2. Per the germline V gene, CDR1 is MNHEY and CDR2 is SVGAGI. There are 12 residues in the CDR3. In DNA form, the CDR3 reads TGTGCAGCGGGGACTTCCTACAATGAGCAGTTCTTC. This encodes CAAGTSYNEQFF.

The CDR3 DNA sequence: TGTGCCAGCAGTCCCACGTATCGGGGATTCACTGAAGCTTTCTTT. It yields the protein CASSPTYRGFTEAFF. The V and J genes are TRBV11-2 and TRBJ1-1, with D hard to call. The CDR3 contains 15 residues. Trimming pared 6 bases from V and 4 bases from J, leaving 18 bases between. Germline V gene lookup returns CDR1 SGHAT and CDR2 FQNNGV.

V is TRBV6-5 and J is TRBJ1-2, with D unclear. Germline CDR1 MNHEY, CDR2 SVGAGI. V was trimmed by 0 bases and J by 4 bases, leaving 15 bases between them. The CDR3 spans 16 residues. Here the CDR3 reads CASSYSRPDASYGYTF. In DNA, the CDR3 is TGTGCCAGCAGTTACTCCAGGCCAGATGCTAGCTATGGCTACACCTTC.